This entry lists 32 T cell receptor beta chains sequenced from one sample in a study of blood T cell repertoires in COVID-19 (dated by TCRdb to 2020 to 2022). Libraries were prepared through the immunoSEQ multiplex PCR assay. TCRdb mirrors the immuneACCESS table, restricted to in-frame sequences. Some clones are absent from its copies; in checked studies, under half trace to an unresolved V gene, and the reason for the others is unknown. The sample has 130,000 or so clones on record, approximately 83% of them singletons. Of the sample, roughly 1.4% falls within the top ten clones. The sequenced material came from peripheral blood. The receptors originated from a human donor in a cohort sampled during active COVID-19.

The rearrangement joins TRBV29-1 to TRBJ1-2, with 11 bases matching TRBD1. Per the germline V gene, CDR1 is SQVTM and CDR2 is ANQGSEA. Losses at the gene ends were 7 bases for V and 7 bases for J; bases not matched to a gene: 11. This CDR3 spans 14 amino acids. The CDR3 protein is CSASLGTGGFGYTF. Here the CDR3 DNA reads TGCAGCGCCTCACTCGGGACAGGGGGGTTTGGCTACACCTTC.

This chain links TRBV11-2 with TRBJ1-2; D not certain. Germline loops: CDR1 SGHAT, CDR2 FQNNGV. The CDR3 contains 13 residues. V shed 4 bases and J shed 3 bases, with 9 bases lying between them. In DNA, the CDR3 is TGTGCCAGCAGCTCACCCGGAGACTATGGCTACACCTTC. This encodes CASSSPGDYGYTF.

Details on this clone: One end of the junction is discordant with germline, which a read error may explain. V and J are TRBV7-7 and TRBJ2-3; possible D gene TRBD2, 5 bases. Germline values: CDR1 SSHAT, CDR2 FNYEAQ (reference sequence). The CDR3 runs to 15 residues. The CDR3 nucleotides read TGTGCTAGCAGCTTAGGACCGGGGTTCACAGATACGCAGTATTTT. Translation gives CASSLGPGFTDTQYF. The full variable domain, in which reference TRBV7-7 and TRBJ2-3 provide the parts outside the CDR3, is GAGVSQSPRYKVTKRGQDVTLRCDPISSHATLYWYQQALGQGPEFLTYFNYEAQPDKSGLPSDRFSAERPEGSISTLTIQRTEQRDSAMYRCASSLGPGFTDTQYFGPGTRLTVL.

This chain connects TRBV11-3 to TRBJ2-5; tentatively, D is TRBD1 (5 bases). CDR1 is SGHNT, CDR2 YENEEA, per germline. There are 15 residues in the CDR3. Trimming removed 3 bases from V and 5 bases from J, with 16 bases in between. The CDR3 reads CASSLFSGARETQYF. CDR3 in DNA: TGTGCCAGCAGCTTGTTCAGTGGGGCGCGGGAGACCCAGTACTTC.

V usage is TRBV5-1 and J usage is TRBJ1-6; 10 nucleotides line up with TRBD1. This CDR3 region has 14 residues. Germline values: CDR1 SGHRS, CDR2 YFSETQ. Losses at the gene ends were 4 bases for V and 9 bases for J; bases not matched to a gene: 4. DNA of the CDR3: TGCGCCAGCAGCGCTGACAGGGGGCGTTCACCCCTCCACTTT. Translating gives CASSADRGRSPLHF.

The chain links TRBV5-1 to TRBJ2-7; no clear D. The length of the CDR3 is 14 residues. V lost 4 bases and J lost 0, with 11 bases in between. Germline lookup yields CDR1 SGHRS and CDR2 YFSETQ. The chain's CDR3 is CASSKGGSSYEQYF. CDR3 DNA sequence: TGCGCCAGCAGCAAAGGCGGTAGCTCCTACGAGCAGTACTTC.

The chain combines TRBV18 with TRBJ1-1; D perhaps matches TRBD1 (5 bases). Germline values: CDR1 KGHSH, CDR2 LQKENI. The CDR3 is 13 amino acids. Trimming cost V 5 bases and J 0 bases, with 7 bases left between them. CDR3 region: CASSETVNTEAFF. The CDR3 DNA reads TGTGCCAGCTCAGAGACAGTGAACACTGAAGCTTTCTTT.

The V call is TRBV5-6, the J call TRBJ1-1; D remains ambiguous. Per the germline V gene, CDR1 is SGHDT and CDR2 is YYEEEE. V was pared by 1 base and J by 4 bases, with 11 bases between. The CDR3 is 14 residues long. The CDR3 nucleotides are TGTGCCAGCAGCTTGTTTGAGGTCGGCACTGAAGCTTTCTTT. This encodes CASSLFEVGTEAFF.

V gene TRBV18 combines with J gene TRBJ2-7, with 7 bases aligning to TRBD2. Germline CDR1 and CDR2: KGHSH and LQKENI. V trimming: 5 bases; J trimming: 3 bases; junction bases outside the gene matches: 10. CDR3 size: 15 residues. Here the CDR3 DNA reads TGTGCCAGCTCATCTCCCTTAGCGGGCCTCTACGAGCAGTACTTC. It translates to CASSSPLAGLYEQYF.

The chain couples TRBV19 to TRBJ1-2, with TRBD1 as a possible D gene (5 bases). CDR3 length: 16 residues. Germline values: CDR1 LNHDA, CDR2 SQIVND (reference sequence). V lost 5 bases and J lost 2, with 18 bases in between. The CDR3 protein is CASSPRGKNGNYGYTF. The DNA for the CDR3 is TGTGCCAGTAGTCCTAGGGGCAAAAACGGCAACTATGGCTACACCTTC.

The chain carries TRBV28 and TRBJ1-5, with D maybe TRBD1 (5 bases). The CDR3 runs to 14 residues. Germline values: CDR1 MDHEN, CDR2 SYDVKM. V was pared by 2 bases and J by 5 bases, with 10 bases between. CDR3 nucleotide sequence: TGTGCCAGCAGTTTACAAACGACAGATCAGCCCCAGCATTTT. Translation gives CASSLQTTDQPQHF.

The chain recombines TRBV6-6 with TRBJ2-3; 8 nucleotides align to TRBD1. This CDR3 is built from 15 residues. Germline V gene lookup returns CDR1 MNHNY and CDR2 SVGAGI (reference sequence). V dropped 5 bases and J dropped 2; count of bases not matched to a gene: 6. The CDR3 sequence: CASSHRGTVTDTQYF. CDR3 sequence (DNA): TGTGCCAGCAGTCACAGGGGGACGGTCACAGATACGCAGTATTTT.

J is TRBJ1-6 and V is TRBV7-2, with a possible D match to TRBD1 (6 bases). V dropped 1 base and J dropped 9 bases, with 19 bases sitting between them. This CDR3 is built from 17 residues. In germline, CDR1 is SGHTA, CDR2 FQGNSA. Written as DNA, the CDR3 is TGTGCCAGCAGCTTAGGGTCATCAGGGGTACAAGGTTCACCCCTCCACTTT. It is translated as CASSLGSSGVQGSPLHF.

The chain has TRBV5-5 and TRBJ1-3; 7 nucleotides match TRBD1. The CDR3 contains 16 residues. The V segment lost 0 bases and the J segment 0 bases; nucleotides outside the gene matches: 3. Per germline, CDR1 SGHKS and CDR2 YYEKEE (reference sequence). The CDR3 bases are TGTGCCAGCAGCTTGGGGGGACAGATCTCTGGAAACACCATATATTTT. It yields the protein CASSLGGQISGNTIYF.

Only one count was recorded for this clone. The CDR3 protein is CASSSRYEQYF. CDR3 sequence (DNA): TGTGCCAGCAGTTCTAGGTACGAGCAGTACTTC. This chain uses TRBV28 with TRBJ2-7; D not resolved. From germline, CDR1 is MDHEN and CDR2 SYDVKM. The CDR3 consists of 11 residues. V lost 4 bases and J lost 4, with 5 bases in between.

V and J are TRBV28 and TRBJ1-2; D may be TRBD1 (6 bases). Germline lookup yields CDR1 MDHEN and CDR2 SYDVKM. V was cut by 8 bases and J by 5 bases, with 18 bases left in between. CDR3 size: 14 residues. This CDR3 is CASGGAGTIYGYTF. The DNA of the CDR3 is TGTGCCAGCGGGGGGGCCGGGACAATATATGGCTACACCTTC.

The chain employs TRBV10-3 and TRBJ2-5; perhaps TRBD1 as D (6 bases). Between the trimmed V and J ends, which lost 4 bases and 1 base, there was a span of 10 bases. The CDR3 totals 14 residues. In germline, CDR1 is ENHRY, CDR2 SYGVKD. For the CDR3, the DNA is TGTGCCATCAGTGTTATGGGGGCCCAAGAGACCCAGTACTTC. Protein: CAISVMGAQETQYF.

CDR3 protein: CASKDRTRETGGYTF. CDR3 DNA sequence: TGTGCCAGTAAAGATAGGACCCGGGAGACGGGTGGCTACACCTTC. The gene calls are TRBV19 and TRBJ1-2, with D unresolved. CDR1 LNHDA and CDR2 SQIVND come from the germline V gene (reference sequence). Trimming shortened V by 7 bases and J by 7 bases, and 22 bases separated the two germline ends. The CDR3 consists of 15 residues. The full variable domain, its missing parts supplied by reference TRBV19 and TRBJ1-2, is DGGITQSPKYLFRKEGQNVTLSCEQNLNHDAMYWYRQDPGQGLRLIYYSQIVNDFQKGDIAEGYSVSREKKESFPLTVTSAQKNPTAFYLCASKDRTRETGGYTFGSGTRLTVV.

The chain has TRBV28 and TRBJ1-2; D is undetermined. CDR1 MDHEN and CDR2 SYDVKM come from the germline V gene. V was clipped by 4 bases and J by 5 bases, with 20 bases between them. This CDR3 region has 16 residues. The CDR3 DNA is TGTGCCAGCAGTTCTTGGTTGGTTGGCAGGAAATATGGCTACACCTTC. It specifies CASSSWLVGRKYGYTF.

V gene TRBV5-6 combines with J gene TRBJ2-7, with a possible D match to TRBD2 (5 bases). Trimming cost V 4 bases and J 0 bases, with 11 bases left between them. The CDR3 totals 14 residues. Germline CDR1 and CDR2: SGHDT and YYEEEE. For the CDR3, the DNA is TGTGCCAGCAGCCCCCTAGGACTCTCCTACGAGCAGTACTTC. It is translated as CASSPLGLSYEQYF.

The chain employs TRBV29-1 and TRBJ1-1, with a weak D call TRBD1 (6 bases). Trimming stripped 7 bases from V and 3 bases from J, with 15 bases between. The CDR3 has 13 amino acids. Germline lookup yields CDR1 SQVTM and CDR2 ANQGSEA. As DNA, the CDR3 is TGCAGCGCCGGGACACAGATTTACACTGAAGCTTTCTTT. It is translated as CSAGTQIYTEAFF.

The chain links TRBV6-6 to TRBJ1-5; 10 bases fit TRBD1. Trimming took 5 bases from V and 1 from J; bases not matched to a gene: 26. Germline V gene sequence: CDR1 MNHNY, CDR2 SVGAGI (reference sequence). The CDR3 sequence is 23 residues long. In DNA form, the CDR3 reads TGTGCCAGCAGTCTACGTTCCCTAATATTCGGGACAGGGGTGCGGGGGAGCAATCAGCCCCAGCATTTT. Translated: CASSLRSLIFGTGVRGSNQPQHF.

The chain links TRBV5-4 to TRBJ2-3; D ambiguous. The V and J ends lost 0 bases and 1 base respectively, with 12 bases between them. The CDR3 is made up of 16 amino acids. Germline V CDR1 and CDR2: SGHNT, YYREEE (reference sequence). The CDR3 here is CASSLGQLSRTDTQYF. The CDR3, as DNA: TGTGCCAGCAGCTTGGGGCAACTTAGCCGCACAGATACGCAGTATTTT.

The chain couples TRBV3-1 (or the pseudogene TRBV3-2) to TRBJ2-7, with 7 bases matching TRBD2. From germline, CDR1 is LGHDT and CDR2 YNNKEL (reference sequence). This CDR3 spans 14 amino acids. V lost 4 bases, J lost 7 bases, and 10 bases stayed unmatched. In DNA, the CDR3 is TGTGCCAGCAGCCCCCGGACTAGTTACGGGGAGCAGTACTTC. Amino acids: CASSPRTSYGEQYF.

The CDR3 coding sequence is TGTGCCAGCAGCTTGGTTCAGGGCGCCGTGGGCTACACCTTC. Translating it yields CASSLVQGAVGYTF. The chain is built from TRBV5-6 and TRBJ1-2; TRBD1 is a possible D gene (5 bases). Trimming stripped 0 bases from V and 8 bases from J, with 14 bases between. CDR1 and CDR2 (germline): SGHDT, YYEEEE. This CDR3 has 14 residues.

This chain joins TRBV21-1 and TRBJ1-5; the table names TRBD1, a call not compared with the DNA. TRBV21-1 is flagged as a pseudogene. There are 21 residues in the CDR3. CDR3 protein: CASSTPPGGDRGRTGNQPQHF. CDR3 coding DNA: TGTGCCAGCAGCACCCCTCCAGGGGGGGACAGGGGGCGGACGGGCAATCAGCCCCAGCATTTT.

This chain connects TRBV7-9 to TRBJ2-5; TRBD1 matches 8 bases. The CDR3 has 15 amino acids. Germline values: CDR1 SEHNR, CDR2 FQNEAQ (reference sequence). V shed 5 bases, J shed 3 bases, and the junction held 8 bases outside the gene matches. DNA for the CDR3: TGTGCCAGCAGCAATCGACAGGGGTCAGAAGAGACCCAGTACTTC. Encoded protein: CASSNRQGSEETQYF. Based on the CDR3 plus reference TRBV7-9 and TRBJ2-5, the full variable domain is DTGVSQNPRHKITKRGQNVTFRCDPISEHNRLYWYRQTLGQGPEFLTYFQNEAQLEKSRLLSDRFSAERPKGSFSTLEIQRTEQGDSAMYLCASSNRQGSEETQYFGPGTRLLVL.

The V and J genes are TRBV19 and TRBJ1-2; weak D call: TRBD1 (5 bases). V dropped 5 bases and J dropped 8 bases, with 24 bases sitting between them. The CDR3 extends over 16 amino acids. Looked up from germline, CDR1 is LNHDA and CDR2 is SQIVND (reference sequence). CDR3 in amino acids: CASSAITFGTFRGYTF. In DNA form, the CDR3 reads TGTGCCAGTAGTGCCATCACTTTTGGGACTTTCAGGGGCTACACCTTC.

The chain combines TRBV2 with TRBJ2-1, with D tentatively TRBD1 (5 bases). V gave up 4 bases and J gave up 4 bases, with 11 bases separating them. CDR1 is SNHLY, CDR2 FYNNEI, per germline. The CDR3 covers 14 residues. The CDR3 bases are TGTGCCAGCAGTGGCAGGGATCTATACAATGAGCAGTTCTTC. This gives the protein CASSGRDLYNEQFF.

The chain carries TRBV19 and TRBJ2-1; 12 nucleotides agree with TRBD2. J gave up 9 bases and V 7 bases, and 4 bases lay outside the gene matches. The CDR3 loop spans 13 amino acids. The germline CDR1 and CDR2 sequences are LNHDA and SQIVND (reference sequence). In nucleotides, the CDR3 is TGTGCCAGTATGCCTAGCGGGAGGGTTGAGCAGTTCTTC. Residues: CASMPSGRVEQFF. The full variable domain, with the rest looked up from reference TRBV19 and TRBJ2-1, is DGGITQSPKYLFRKEGQNVTLSCEQNLNHDAMYWYRQDPGQGLRLIYYSQIVNDFQKGDIAEGYSVSREKKESFPLTVTSAQKNPTAFYLCASMPSGRVEQFFGPGTRLTVL.

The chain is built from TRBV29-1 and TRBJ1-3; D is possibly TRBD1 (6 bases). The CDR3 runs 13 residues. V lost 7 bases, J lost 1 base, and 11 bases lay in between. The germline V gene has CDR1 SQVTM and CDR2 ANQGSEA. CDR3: CSGTGTSGNTIYF. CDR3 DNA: TGCAGCGGTACCGGGACATCTGGAAACACCATATATTTT.

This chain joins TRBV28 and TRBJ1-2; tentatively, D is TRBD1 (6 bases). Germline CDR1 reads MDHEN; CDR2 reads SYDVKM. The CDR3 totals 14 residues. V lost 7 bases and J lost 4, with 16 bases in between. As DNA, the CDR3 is TGTGCCAGCACGGGGGGGGCGGCGGTCTATGGCTACACCTTC. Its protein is CASTGGAAVYGYTF.